Below are 25 T cell receptor beta chains sequenced from a single sample in a study of OX40 agonist ivuxolimab in advanced cancers. Using immunoSEQ multiplex PCR, the repertoire was profiled, and TCRdb retains in-frame clones only, with some absent. The table includes tens of thousands of clones, around 80% detected once. The sample here was CD4+ or CD8+ T cells sorted from blood, taken in a trial of the OX40 agonist ivuxolimab. The receptors originated from an adult with an advanced solid tumor such as melanoma, head and neck, liver or kidney cancer.

This rearrangement joins TRBV28 to TRBJ1-3; 8 bases match TRBD1. Germline loops: CDR1 MDHEN, CDR2 SYDVKM. V lost 5 bases and J lost 8; bases outside the gene matches: 11. This CDR3 has 15 amino acids. DNA for the CDR3: TGTGCCAGCAGTGCCTCCGGGACAGGCGGTGACACCATATATTTT. Encoded protein: CASSASGTGGDTIYF.

V gene TRBV11-2 combines with J gene TRBJ1-1, with D hard to call. The V gene's germline CDR1 is SGHAT and CDR2 FQNNGV. The CDR3 contains 17 residues. V was clipped by 1 base and J by 2 bases, with 17 bases between them. In DNA, the CDR3 is TGTGCCAGCAGCTTAGTTGGACCCGGTCCGATAAACACTGAAGCTTTCTTT. Encoded protein: CASSLVGPGPINTEAFF.

The chain has TRBV7-9 and TRBJ2-1; a possible D gene is TRBD1 (5 bases). Per germline, CDR1 SEHNR and CDR2 FQNEAQ (reference sequence). The CDR3 is 14 residues long. With 1 base removed from V and 3 bases from J, the gap between germline ends came to 7 bases. CDR3 loop: CASSLGQIYNEQFF. CDR3 coding DNA: TGTGCCAGCAGCTTAGGACAGATCTACAATGAGCAGTTCTTC.

The rearrangement uses TRBV10-2 and TRBJ2-3; a possible D gene is TRBD1 (5 bases). The CDR3 has 15 amino acids. Per germline, CDR1 WSHSY and CDR2 SAAADI. Between the trimmed V and J ends, which lost 3 bases and 4 bases, there was a span of 14 bases. The CDR3 DNA is TGCGCCAGCAGTGATGGAGATAGGGGCCCAGATACGCAGTATTTT. Protein: CASSDGDRGPDTQYF.

V usage is TRBV15 and J usage is TRBJ1-2; D is possibly TRBD1 (5 bases). There are 13 residues in the CDR3. CDR1 is LNHNV, CDR2 YYDKDF, per germline (reference sequence). Trimming pared 8 bases from V and 5 bases from J, leaving 15 bases between. In nucleotides, the CDR3 is TGTGCCACCGAGAGACAGTCCGGATATGGCTACACCTTC. Protein: CATERQSGYGYTF.

This chain uses TRBV5-4 with TRBJ1-6; 7 nucleotides line up with TRBD1. The CDR3 extends over 16 amino acids. Germline CDR1 and CDR2: SGHNT and YYREEE (reference sequence). V was pared by 7 bases and J by 4 bases, with 11 bases of the junction left unmatched. CDR3 amino acids: CASADRDQGYNSPLHF. The CDR3 region has the DNA TGTGCCAGCGCTGACAGGGACCAGGGGTATAATTCACCCCTCCACTTT.

Written as DNA, the CDR3 is TGTGCCTGGAGTGATGAGGGAATAGATGAGCAGTTCTTC. This translates into CAWSDEGIDEQFF. The chain recombines TRBV30 with TRBJ2-1; D is possibly TRBD2 (5 bases). CDR3 length: 13 residues. Per germline, CDR1 GTSNPN and CDR2 SVGIG (reference sequence). The V gene lost 1 base and the J gene lost 8 bases, with 12 bases spanning the gap.

CDR3 in amino acids: CASNERRTEAFF. CDR3 nucleotides: TGTGCCAGCAACGAACGGAGGACTGAAGCTTTCTTT. This chain uses TRBV2 with TRBJ1-1; no definite D call. V was pared by 7 bases and J by 5 bases, with 11 bases between. From germline, CDR1 is SNHLY and CDR2 FYNNEI. The CDR3 is 12 amino acids.

This clone occurred once. The gene calls are TRBV10-3 and TRBJ2-7; 7 bases agree with TRBD1. V was clipped by 6 bases and J by 6 bases; unmatched bases: 5. The germline CDR1 and CDR2 sequences are ENHRY and SYGVKD. The CDR3 extends over 12 amino acids. DNA of the CDR3: TGTGCCATCAGGCGTCCAGGGGGCGAGCAGTACGTC. Its translation: CAIRRPGGEQYV.

This clone was seen a few times. The chain combines TRBV14 with TRBJ1-2, with D hard to call. The V gene lost 0 bases and the J gene lost 4 bases, with 9 bases spanning the gap. The CDR3 length is 14 residues. Germline assignment: CDR1 SGHDN and CDR2 FVKESK. The CDR3 region is CASSQDTRIYGYTF. CDR3 bases: TGTGCCAGCAGCCAAGATACCAGGATCTATGGCTACACCTTC.

In nucleotides, the CDR3 is TGTGCCAGCAGCGTAGGGGTCGGAGTGGGAACAGATACGCAGTATTTT. This sequence encodes CASSVGVGVGTDTQYF. The V and J genes are TRBV9 and TRBJ2-3; the D is unclear. The length of the CDR3 is 16 residues. Trimming cost V 0 bases and J 3 bases, with 14 bases left between them. Germline CDR1 SGDLS, CDR2 YYNGEE.

V is TRBV5-1 and J is TRBJ1-4, with 11 bases identical to TRBD1. V dropped 4 bases and J dropped 7; count of bases not matched to a gene: 9. The CDR3 consists of 16 residues. CDR1 is SGHRS and CDR2 is YFSETQ in the germline V gene. This chain's CDR3 is CASSPRTGGAGEKLFF. The CDR3 DNA reads TGCGCCAGCAGCCCCCGGACAGGGGGCGCGGGTGAAAAACTGTTTTTT. The full variable domain, rest sourced from reference TRBV5-1 and TRBJ1-4, is KAGVTQTPRYLIKTRGQQVTLSCSPISGHRSVSWYQQTPGQGLQFLFEYFSETQRNKGNFPGRFSGRQFSNSRSEMNVSTLELGDSALYLCASSPRTGGAGEKLFFGSGTQLSVL.

This chain joins TRBV28 and TRBJ2-7, with D maybe TRBD1 (6 bases). Per germline, CDR1 MDHEN and CDR2 SYDVKM. The CDR3 is made up of 15 amino acids. Trimming pared 5 bases from V and 0 bases from J, leaving 14 bases between. CDR3 DNA: TGTGCCAGCAGTCAGAACAACAGGGACTCCTACGAGCAGTACGTC. Protein sequence: CASSQNNRDSYEQYV.

V and J are TRBV10-2 and TRBJ2-5; no definite D call. Between the trimmed V and J ends, which lost 0 bases and 5 bases, there was a span of 7 bases. Germline loops: CDR1 WSHSY, CDR2 SAAADI. The CDR3 contains 13 residues. CDR3 coding DNA: TGCGCCAGCAGTGAGTCGGTGGAGGAGACCCAGTACTTC. Protein sequence: CASSESVEETQYF.

This clone has a handful of counts. The V gene is TRBV11-2, the J gene TRBJ1-2, with a tentative D call TRBD1 (6 bases). Germline loops: CDR1 SGHAT, CDR2 FQNNGV. The CDR3 totals 13 residues. The V gene lost 7 bases and the J gene lost 0 bases, with 9 bases spanning the gap. The CDR3 region is CASIRTANYGYTF. CDR3 bases: TGTGCCAGCATTCGGACAGCTAACTATGGCTACACCTTC.

The chain combines TRBV19 with TRBJ2-7; D gene ambiguous. The CDR3 covers 13 residues. V lost 3 bases to trimming and J lost 2 bases, with 8 bases between them. Germline CDR1 reads LNHDA; CDR2 reads SQIVND (reference sequence). DNA of the CDR3: TGTGCCAGTAGTATGGCCCCCGCCTACGAGCAGTACTTC. Its protein product is CASSMAPAYEQYF.

This rearrangement joins TRBV9 to TRBJ2-2, with 10 bases lining up with TRBD2. Germline V gives CDR1 SGDLS, CDR2 YYNGEE. V was pared by 4 bases and J by 6 bases, with 6 bases of the junction left unmatched. The CDR3 loop spans 15 amino acids. The CDR3 coding sequence is TGTGCCAGCAGCCCCGGGACTAGCGCATCCGGGGAGCTGTTTTTT. Encoded protein: CASSPGTSASGELFF.

The V call is TRBV18, the J call TRBJ1-1; 8 bases match TRBD1. CDR1 and CDR2 from the germline V gene are KGHSH and LQKENI. CDR3 length: 16 amino acids. J was trimmed by 0 bases and V by 2 bases; bases with no gene match: 5. Here the CDR3 DNA reads TGTGCCAGCTCACCATCACCGACAGGGGTGAACACTGAAGCTTTCTTT. It yields the protein CASSPSPTGVNTEAFF.

The genes are TRBV19 and TRBJ2-7; TRBD1 matches at 9 bases. J lost 1 base, V lost 7 bases, and 8 bases had no gene match. Germline CDR1 reads LNHDA; CDR2 reads SQIVND (reference sequence). This CDR3 spans 15 amino acids. The CDR3 DNA is TGTGCCAGTACCCTCGGGACAGGGTCGTCCTACGAGCAGTACTTC. Translating it yields CASTLGTGSSYEQYF. The entire variable domain, with the rest obtained from reference TRBV19 and TRBJ2-7, is as follows: DGGITQSPKYLFRKEGQNVTLSCEQNLNHDAMYWYRQDPGQGLRLIYYSQIVNDFQKGDIAEGYSVSREKKESFPLTVTSAQKNPTAFYLCASTLGTGSSYEQYFGPGTRLTVT.

The chain employs TRBV27 and TRBJ1-4; no definite D call. CDR3 length: 12 residues. Germline V gene lookup returns CDR1 MNHEY and CDR2 SMNVEV (reference sequence). V was cut by 6 bases and J by 4 bases, with 6 bases left in between. CDR3 nucleotide sequence: TGTGCCAGCAGCACCAATAATGAAAAACTGTTTTTT. Translation gives CASSTNNEKLFF.

The rearrangement links TRBV6-1 to TRBJ2-7; TRBD2 matches at 10 bases. CDR1 MNHNS and CDR2 SASEGT come from the germline V gene. V shed 2 bases and J 4 bases; nucleotides not matched to a gene: 5. This CDR3 contains 15 residues. The CDR3 sequence is CASSETRLAGYEQYF. DNA of the CDR3: TGTGCCAGCAGTGAAACGAGACTAGCGGGTTACGAGCAGTACTTC.

The genes are TRBV9 and TRBJ2-1, with 8 bases aligning to TRBD2. CDR1 SGDLS and CDR2 YYNGEE come from the germline V gene. V lost 3 bases, J lost 7 bases, and 12 bases stayed unmatched. The CDR3 has 16 amino acids. The CDR3 DNA reads TGTGCCAGCAGCGGGTCGGGCGGGAGGACTGTGAATGAGCAGTTCTTC. Amino acid sequence: CASSGSGGRTVNEQFF.

This sequence joins TRBV19 and TRBJ1-5; 12 positions agree with TRBD1. The CDR3 totals 17 residues. Germline lookup yields CDR1 LNHDA and CDR2 SQIVND (reference sequence). J was trimmed by 3 bases and V by 8 bases; bases with no gene match: 11. CDR3: CASRGTGGRFLNQPQHF. CDR3 sequence (DNA): TGTGCCAGTCGGGGGACAGGGGGCCGTTTTCTCAATCAGCCCCAGCATTTT. Full variable domain (outside the CDR3, taken from reference TRBV19 and TRBJ1-5): DGGITQSPKYLFRKEGQNVTLSCEQNLNHDAMYWYRQDPGQGLRLIYYSQIVNDFQKGDIAEGYSVSREKKESFPLTVTSAQKNPTAFYLCASRGTGGRFLNQPQHFGDGTRLSIL.

The V and J genes are TRBV9 and TRBJ2-3, with 10 bases that match TRBD2. The CDR3 is 18 residues long. Germline V gives CDR1 SGDLS, CDR2 YYNGEE. Unmatched junction bases numbered 7, after V lost 0 bases and J lost 0 bases. The CDR3 DNA is TGTGCCAGCAGCGTAGACCTACTAGCGGGATCCAGCACAGATACGCAGTATTTT. Its translation is CASSVDLLAGSSTDTQYF.

The chain links TRBV7-9 to TRBJ2-3; 11 nucleotides agree with TRBD2. Germline CDR1 reads SEHNR; CDR2 reads FQNEAQ (reference sequence). J gave up 3 bases and V 1 base, and 3 bases lay outside the gene matches. This CDR3 has 16 residues. CDR3 loop: CASSLGSGGVTDTQYF. Here the CDR3 DNA reads TGTGCCAGCAGCTTAGGTAGCGGGGGGGTGACAGATACGCAGTATTTT.